This entry is about one T cell receptor (beta chain). This clonotype turned up a few times. Its antigen target is currently unknown. The sample holds no much larger clone one base away, and base qualities are not on file. CDR3 length: 14 amino acids, cysteine to phenylalanine. Of all the DNA, just the CDR3 is kept, 42 bases in frame from base 1. Germline trimming amounts to 6 bases on V and 4 bases on J, with 5 as the count of junction bases outside the gene matches. The entry originates in a study of T cell repertoires in cytomegalovirus infection (dated by TCRdb to between 2019 and 2020). For the wider study: Recently identified HLA-C-restricted CMV epitopes, whose presentation resists viral immunomodulation, were targeted by peptide stimulations together with well-studied HLA-B-restricted epitopes. Donor HLA type was relevant to the analysis, because carriage of CMV infection together with the matching HLA type was indicated by public TCR beta signatures.

In the paper's terms, the treatment or condition label means: in vitro stimulation with specific CMV peptide epitopes to enrich CMV-specific T cells. General conclusions and limits of the study: The ex vivo response was dominated by HLA-C-restricted CMV-specific TCR beta clonotypes, and the single most frequent clonotype in two of eight donors was supplied by these HLA-C-restricted clonotypes. In both this cohort and an independent cohort of some 370 donors, the cumulative frequency of public TCR beta family members distinguished carriers of CMV infection plus the relevant HLA type.

TCRdb lists the instrument as Illumina HiSeq 1500. TCRdb reworked the public reads: Q25 trimming with fastp, MiXCR clone assembly, productive beta chains retained. CDR3 protein duplicates are merged, each entry listing the most common genes and DNA. Recorded for this sample are 680,000 or so distinct CDR3 sequences; 30% to 40% of them occurred a single time. Jointly, the top ten make up about 20% of the sample. This clonotype was obtained from a human donor in good health (CMV status not recorded). Some clones in this sample may be carry-over from other donors' samples. The rearranged chain carries TRBV12-3 or TRBV12-4 and TRBJ2-7; 11 central nucleotides agree with TRBD2. This specimen was cultured PBMCs, taken from culture after CMV antigen stimulation. The CDR3 protein sequence reads: CASSQTSGGYEQYF. The nucleotide sequence reads TGTGCCAGCAGCCAAACTAGCGGGGGTTACGAGCAGTACTTC.